The clone carrying this T cell receptor beta chain was found many times. The V end lost 3 bases, the J end lost 0 bases, and 15 bases lay between the germline ends. Germline assignment: CDR1 LGHNT and CDR2 FRNRAP. This CDR3 spans 17 amino acids. The sample belongs to a study of T cells after posttransplantation cyclophosphamide. Clones were read by immunoSEQ multiplex PCR, and TCRdb kept only the in-frame ones, dropping some. Recorded here are 40,000 to 45,000 clones, none singletons. V is TRBV12-5 and J is TRBJ2-1; a possible D gene is TRBD1 (5 bases). The receptor comes from a man aged 40-49 years in good health, CMV-negative, and a related stem cell transplant donor. The sequenced sample was PBMCs. In DNA, the CDR3 is TGTGCTAGTGGTTTCCAACAGGTTAAAGACTCCTACAATGAGCAGTTCTTC. Amino acid sequence: CASGFQQVKDSYNEQFF.